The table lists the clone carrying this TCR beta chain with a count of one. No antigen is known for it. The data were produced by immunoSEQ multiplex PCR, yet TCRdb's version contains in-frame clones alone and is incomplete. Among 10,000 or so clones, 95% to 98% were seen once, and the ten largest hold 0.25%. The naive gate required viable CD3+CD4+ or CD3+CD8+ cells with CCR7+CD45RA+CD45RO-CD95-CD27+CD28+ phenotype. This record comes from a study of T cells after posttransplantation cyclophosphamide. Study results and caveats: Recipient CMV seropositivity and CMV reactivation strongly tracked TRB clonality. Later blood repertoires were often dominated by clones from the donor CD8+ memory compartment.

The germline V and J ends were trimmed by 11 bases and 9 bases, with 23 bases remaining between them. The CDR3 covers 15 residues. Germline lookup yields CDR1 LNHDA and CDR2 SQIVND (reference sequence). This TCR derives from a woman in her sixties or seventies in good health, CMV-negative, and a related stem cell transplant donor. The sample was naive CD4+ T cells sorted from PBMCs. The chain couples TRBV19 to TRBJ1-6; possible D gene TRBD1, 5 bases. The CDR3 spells CASHRLGGVGSPLHF. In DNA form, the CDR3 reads TGTGCCTCCCATCGACTGGGGGGAGTAGGTTCACCCCTCCACTTT. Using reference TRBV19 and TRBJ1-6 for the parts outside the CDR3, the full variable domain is DGGITQSPKYLFRKEGQNVTLSCEQNLNHDAMYWYRQDPGQGLRLIYYSQIVNDFQKGDIAEGYSVSREKKESFPLTVTSAQKNPTAFYLCASHRLGGVGSPLHFGNGTRLTVT.